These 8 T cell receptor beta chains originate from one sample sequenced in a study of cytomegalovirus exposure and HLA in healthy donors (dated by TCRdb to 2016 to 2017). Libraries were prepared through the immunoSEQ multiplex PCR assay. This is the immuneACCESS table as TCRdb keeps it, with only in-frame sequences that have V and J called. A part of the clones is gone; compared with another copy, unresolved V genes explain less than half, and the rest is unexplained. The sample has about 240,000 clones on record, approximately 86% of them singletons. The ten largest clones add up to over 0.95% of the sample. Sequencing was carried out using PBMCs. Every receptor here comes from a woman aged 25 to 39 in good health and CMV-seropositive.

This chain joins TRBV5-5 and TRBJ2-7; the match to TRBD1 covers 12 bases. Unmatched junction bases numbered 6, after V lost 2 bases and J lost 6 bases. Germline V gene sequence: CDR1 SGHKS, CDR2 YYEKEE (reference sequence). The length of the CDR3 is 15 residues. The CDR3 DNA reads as TGTGCCAGCAGCTTTGGGGGACAGGGGGCGTCCGAGCAGTACTTC. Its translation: CASSFGGQGASEQYF. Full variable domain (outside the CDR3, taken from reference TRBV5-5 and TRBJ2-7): DAGVTQSPTHLIKTRGQQVTLRCSPISGHKSVSWYQQVLGQGPQFIFQYYEKEERGRGNFPDRFSARQFPNYSSELNVNALLLGDSALYLCASSFGGQGASEQYFGPGTRLTVT.

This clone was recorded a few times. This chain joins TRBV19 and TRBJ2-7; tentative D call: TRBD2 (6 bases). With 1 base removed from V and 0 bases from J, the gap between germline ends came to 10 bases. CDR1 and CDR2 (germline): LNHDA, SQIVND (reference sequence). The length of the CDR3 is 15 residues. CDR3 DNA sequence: TGTGCCAGTAGTATAGTCCCCGGGAGCTCCTACGAGCAGTACTTC. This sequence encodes CASSIVPGSSYEQYF.

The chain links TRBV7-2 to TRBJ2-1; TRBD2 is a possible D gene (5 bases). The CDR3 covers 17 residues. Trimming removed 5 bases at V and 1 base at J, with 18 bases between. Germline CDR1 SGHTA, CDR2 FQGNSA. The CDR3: CASSHGVLYDSYNEQFF. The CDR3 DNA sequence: TGTGCCAGCAGCCACGGGGTCCTATACGATTCCTACAATGAGCAGTTCTTC.

The CDR3 sequence: CASSRQSQETQYF. The CDR3 nucleotides are TGTGCCAGCAGCCGACAGTCCCAAGAGACCCAGTACTTC. The chain uses TRBV7-3 and TRBJ2-5, with D perhaps TRBD1 (5 bases). Trimming removed 5 bases from V and 1 base from J, with 8 bases in between. CDR3 size: 13 residues. Germline V lookup: CDR1 SGHTA, CDR2 FQGTGA.

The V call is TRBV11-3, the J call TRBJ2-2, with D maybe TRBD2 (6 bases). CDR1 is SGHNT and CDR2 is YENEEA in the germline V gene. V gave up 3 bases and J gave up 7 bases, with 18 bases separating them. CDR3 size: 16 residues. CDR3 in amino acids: CASSLITGADGGELFF. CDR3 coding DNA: TGTGCCAGCAGCTTGATAACGGGAGCGGATGGCGGGGAGCTGTTTTTT. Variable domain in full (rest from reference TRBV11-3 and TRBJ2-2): EAGVVQSPRYKIIEKKQPVAFWCNPISGHNTLYWYLQNLGQGPELLIRYENEEAVDDSQLPKDRFSAERLKGVDSTLKIQPAELGDSAVYLCASSLITGADGGELFFGEGSRLTVL.

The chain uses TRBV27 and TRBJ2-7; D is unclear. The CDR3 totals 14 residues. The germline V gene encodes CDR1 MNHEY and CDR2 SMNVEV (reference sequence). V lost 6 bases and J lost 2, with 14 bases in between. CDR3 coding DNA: TGTGCCAGCAGCCTAAGCTCGAGCCCCTACGAGCAGTACTTC. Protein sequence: CASSLSSSPYEQYF.

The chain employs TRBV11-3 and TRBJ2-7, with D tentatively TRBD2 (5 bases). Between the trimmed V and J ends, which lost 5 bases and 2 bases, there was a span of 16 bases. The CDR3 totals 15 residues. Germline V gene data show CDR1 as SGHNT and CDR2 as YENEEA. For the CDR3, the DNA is TGTGCCAGCAGCCAGCGGCTGTCCCGGACCTACGAGCAGTACTTC. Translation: CASSQRLSRTYEQYF. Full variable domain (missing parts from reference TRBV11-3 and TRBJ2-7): EAGVVQSPRYKIIEKKQPVAFWCNPISGHNTLYWYLQNLGQGPELLIRYENEEAVDDSQLPKDRFSAERLKGVDSTLKIQPAELGDSAVYLCASSQRLSRTYEQYFGPGTRLTVT.

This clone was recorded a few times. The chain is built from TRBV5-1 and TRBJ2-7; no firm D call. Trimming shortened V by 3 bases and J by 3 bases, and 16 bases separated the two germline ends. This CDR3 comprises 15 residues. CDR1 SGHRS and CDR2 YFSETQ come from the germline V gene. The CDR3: CASSYLVRHFYEQYF. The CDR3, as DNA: TGCGCCAGCAGCTACCTCGTCAGGCACTTCTACGAGCAGTACTTC.